These T cell receptor beta chains were read from a single sample in a study of T cells generated in artificial thymic organoids. For these receptors, no antigen is known. A single record per CDR3 protein comes from TCRdb applying MiXCR to the 5' RACE reads. The sample carries several thousand distinct CDR3 sequences, 20% to 30% recorded once. Sample: naive CD8+ T cells grown in artificial thymic organoids from cord blood stem and progenitor cells. These receptors were taken from a human donor who gave cord blood stem cells for thymic organoid culture, a cardiac surgery patient who gave postnatal thymus, or a blood donor (not recorded which). Both conserved end residues are part of each CDR3. The D gene is left open where the match is weak. The size entry is marked missing in some rows and otherwise reads once, few, many or a size class.

TRBJ2-5 16 . TRBV20-1 few TGCAGTGCTAGAGATCGCTTAGGACGGTTCCAAGAGACCCAGTACTTC CSARDRLGRFQETQYF
TRBJ1-2 13 TRBD1 TRBV4-1 few TGCGCCAGCAGTCGGACAGGGCCATATGGCTACACCTTC CASSRTGPYGYTF
TRBJ1-4 19 . TRBV15 . TGTGCCACCAGCAGAGCGGGTACAAGGAAGGGACGAACTAATGAAAAACTGTTTTTT CATSRAGTRKGRTNEKLFF
TRBJ1-2 15 TRBD1 TRBV5-1 . TGCGCCAGCAGCTCCGCCGCAGGGGGCAACTATGGCTACACCTTC CASSSAAGGNYGYTF
TRBJ2-1 15 . TRBV6-5 . TGTGCCAGCAGTTACTCGGGACACCTTGACAATGAGCAGTTCTTC CASSYSGHLDNEQFF
TRBJ1-6 15 . TRBV4-1 few TGCGCCAGCAGCCAAGTGCCATTCTATAATTCACCCCTCCACTTT CASSQVPFYNSPLHF
TRBJ1-1 12 . TRBV29-1 . TGCAGCGCTCTATCCCCAGGAAGGGAAGCTTTCTTT CSALSPGREAFF
TRBJ1-2 14 . TRBV5-1 medium-sized TGCGCCAGCAGCTGGAACTGGGCTGTAGATGGCTACACCTTC CASSWNWAVDGYTF
TRBJ1-4 16 . TRBV19 . TGTGCCAGTAGTATAGACAGGGCGGCGACTAATGAAAAACTGTTTTTT CASSIDRAATNEKLFF
TRBJ1-1 14 . TRBV5-1 few TGCGCCAGCAGCATACAGGGTTCGGACACTGAAGCTTTCTTT CASSIQGSDTEAFF
TRBJ1-2 14 . TRBV2 medium-sized TGTGCCAGCAGTGTCGTGGGGCCTTACTATGGCTACACCTTC CASSVVGPYYGYTF
TRBJ1-1 11 . TRBV5-1 few TGCGCCAGCAGCTTGGGGGGGCGGGCTTTCTTT CASSLGGRAFF
TRBJ2-5 14 . TRBV4-1 medium-sized TGCGCCAGCAGCCAAGGGAACTGGCAAGAGACCCAGTACTTC CASSQGNWQETQYF
TRBJ1-5 13 . TRBV6-6 . TGTGCCAGCAGGGCCGTGGGGAATCAGCCCCAGCATTTT CASRAVGNQPQHF
TRBJ2-7 14 . TRBV20-1 . TGCAGTGCTAGAGGGCACAGTCACCCCTACGAGCAGTACTTC CSARGHSHPYEQYF
TRBJ1-4 15 TRBD1 TRBV7-6 medium-sized TGTGCCAGCAGCTTGATGGACAGGGGAATAGAAAAACTGTTTTTT CASSLMDRGIEKLFF
TRBJ2-7 15 . TRBV10-3 medium-sized TGTGCCATCAGTGAGTCCCGGGGCCGCTCCTACGAGCAGTACTTC CAISESRGRSYEQYF
TRBJ2-7 15 TRBD2 TRBV5-1 . TGCGCCAGCAGCTTTCTAGCGGGGGGTTCCTACGAGCAGTACTTC CASSFLAGGSYEQYF
TRBJ1-1 13 . TRBV25-1 few TGTGCCAGCAGTGCCTCCTTAAACACTGAAGCTTTCTTT CASSASLNTEAFF
TRBJ1-1 16 . TRBV4-2 medium-sized TGTGCCAGCAGCCAAGTCGGTGGGACTGGTCTTACCCAAGCTTTCTTT CASSQVGGTGLTQAFF
TRBJ1-3 15 . TRBV7-3 . TGTGCCAGCAGCTTAACAGCAGGGCGGGGAAACACCATATATTTT CASSLTAGRGNTIYF